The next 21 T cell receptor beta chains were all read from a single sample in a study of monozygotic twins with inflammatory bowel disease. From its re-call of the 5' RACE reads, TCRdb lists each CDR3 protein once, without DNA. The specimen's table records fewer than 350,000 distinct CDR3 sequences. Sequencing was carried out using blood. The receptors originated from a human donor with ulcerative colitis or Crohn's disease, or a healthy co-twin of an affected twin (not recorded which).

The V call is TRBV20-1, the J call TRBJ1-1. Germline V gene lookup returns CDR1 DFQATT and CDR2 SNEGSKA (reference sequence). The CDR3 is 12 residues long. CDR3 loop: CSARDIATEAFF.

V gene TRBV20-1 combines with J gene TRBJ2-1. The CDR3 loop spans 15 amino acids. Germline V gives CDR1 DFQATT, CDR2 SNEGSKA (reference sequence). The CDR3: CSARGLRDSYNEQFF.

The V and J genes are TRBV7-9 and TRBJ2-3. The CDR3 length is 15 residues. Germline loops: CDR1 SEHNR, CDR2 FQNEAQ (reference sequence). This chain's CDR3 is CASSLEGLATDTQYF. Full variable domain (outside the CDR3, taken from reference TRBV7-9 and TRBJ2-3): DTGVSQNPRHKITKRGQNVTFRCDPISEHNRLYWYRQTLGQGPEFLTYFQNEAQLEKSRLLSDRFSAERPKGSFSTLEIQRTEQGDSAMYLCASSLEGLATDTQYFGPGTRLTVL.

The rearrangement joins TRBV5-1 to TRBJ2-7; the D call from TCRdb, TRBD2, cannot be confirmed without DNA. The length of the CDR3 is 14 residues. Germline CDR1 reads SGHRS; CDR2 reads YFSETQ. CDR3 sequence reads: CASTSGNPSGEQYF.

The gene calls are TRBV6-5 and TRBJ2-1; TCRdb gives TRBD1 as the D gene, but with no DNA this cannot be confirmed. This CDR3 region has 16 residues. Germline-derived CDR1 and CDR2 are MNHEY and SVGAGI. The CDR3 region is CASSYEGTGVGNEQFF.

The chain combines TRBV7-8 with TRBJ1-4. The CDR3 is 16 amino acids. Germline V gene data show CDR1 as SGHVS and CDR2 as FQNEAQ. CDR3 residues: CASSLARVGMWEKLFF.

CDR3 sequence: CASSVGSGLNTEAFF. The chain employs TRBV5-1 and TRBJ1-1; as DNA is missing, the TRBD1 call by TCRdb cannot be tested. Germline assignment: CDR1 SGHRS and CDR2 YFSETQ. The CDR3 consists of 15 residues.

CDR3 residues: CAWSVGPGGELFF. The chain employs TRBV30 and TRBJ2-2; no DNA is available, so the TRBD1 call from TCRdb remains unchecked. The V gene's germline CDR1 is GTSNPN and CDR2 SVGIG (reference sequence). The CDR3 covers 13 residues. Full variable domain (missing parts from reference TRBV30 and TRBJ2-2): SQTIHQWPATLVQPVGSPLSLECTVEGTSNPNLYWYRQAAGRGLQLLFYSVGIGQISSEVPQNLSASRPQDRQFILSSKKLLLSDSGFYLCAWSVGPGGELFFGEGSRLTVL.

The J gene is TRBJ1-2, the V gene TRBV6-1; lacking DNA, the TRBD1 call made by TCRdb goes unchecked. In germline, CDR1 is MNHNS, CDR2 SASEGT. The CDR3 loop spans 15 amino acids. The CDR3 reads CASSEPSTGTYGYTF.

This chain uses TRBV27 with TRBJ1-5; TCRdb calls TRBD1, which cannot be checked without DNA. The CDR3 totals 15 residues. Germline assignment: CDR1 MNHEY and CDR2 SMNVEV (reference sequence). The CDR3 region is CASSLGGGVGQPQHF.

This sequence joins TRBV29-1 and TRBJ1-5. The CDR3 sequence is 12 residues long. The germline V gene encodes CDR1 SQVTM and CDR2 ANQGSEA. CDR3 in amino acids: CSAKDGGQPQHF.

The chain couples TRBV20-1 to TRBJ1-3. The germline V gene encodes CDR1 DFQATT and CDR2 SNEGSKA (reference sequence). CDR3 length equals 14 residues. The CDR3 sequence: CSAREPNSGNTIYF.

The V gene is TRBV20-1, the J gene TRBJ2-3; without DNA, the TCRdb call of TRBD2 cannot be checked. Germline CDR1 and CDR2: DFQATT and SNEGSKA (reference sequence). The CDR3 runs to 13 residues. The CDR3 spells CSARRRTTDTQYF.

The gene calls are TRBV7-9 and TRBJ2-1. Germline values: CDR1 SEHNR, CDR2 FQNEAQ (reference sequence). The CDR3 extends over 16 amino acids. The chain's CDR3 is CASSLVDRGSYNEQFF.

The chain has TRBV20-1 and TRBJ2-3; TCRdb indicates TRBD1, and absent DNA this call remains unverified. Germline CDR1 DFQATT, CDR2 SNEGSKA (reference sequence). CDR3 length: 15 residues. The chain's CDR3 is CSARSLAGDTDTQYF.

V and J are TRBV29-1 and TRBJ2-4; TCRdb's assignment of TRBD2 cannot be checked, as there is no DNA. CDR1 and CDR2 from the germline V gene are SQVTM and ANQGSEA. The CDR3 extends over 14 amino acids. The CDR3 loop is CSGIAGVDKNIQYF.

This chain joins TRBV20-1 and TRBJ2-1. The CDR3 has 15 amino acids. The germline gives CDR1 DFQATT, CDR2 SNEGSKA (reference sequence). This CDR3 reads CSARDRFSPNNEQFF.

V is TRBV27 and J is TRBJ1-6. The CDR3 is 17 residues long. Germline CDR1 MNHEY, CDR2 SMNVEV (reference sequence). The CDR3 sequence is CASSFTPASSYNSPLHF.

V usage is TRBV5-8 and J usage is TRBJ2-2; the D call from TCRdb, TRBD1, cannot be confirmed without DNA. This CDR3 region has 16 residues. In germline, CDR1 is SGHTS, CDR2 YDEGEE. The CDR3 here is CASSLLSGGYTGELFF.

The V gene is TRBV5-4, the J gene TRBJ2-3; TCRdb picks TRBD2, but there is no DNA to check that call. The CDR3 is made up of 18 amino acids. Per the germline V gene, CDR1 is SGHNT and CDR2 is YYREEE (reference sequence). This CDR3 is CASSLGLAGVSGTDTQYF. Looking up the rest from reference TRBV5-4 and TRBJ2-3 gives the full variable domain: ETGVTQSPTHLIKTRGQQVTLRCSSQSGHNTVSWYQQALGQGPQFIFQYYREEENGRGNFPPRFSGLQFPNYSSELNVNALELDDSALYLCASSLGLAGVSGTDTQYFGPGTRLTVL.

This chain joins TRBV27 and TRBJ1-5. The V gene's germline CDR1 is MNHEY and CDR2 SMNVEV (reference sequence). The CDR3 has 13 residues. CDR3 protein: CASRALWEQPQHF.